This T cell receptor beta chain originates from a study of molecular identifiers for immune sequencing clone quantification. The V end lost 2 bases, the J end lost 7 bases, and 14 bases lay between the germline ends. The V gene's germline CDR1 is SGHVT and CDR2 SQSDAQ. This CDR3 has 14 amino acids. This clonotype was seen just once. Methods described previously, with TCR primers listed, were used for bulk TCR libraries. TCRdb recomputed calls from the PCR reads with MiXCR, one row per CDR3 protein. Of 460,000 or so distinct CDR3 sequences in the sample, about 25% were seen once. Sequenced input: naive CD8+ T cells from blood, with Jurkat cell RNA spiked in. Described subset: FACS-sorted CD8+CD4-CCR7+CD45RA+ naive T cells. The chain employs TRBV7-4 and TRBJ2-5; a weak D match, TRBD2 (6 bases). The receptor was derived from a human donor in good health. Some libraries in this study had Jurkat cell RNA spiked in. The CDR3 here is CASSLRGVRATQYF. CDR3 sequence (DNA): TGTGCCAGCAGCTTACGCGGGGTCCGAGCGACCCAGTACTTC.